One and the same sample provided the 29 T cell receptor beta chains below, sequenced in a study of blood T cells in healthy people across ages. The use of a sample-barcoded 5' primer and a J-beta primer mix characterized a second PCR of roughly 7 to 11 cycles. TCRdb reanalysed the 5' RACE reads using MiXCR and keeps one entry per CDR3 protein. The sample has 1.5 million to 2 million distinct CDR3 sequences; under 30% are singletons. The sample was blood. Receptors were obtained from a woman in her twenties or thirties in good health.

This clonotype came up a few times. The chain links TRBV28 to TRBJ2-3, with 14 bases lining up with TRBD2. This CDR3 has 16 residues. Per germline, CDR1 MDHEN and CDR2 SYDVKM. Unmatched junction bases numbered 3, after V lost 5 bases and J lost 2 bases. The CDR3 region is CASSLTSGGVTDTQYF. CDR3 bases: TGTGCCAGCAGTCTGACTAGCGGGGGGGTCACAGATACGCAGTATTTT.

In the case of this clonotype: One end of the junction fails to match germline, which may point to a read error. The chain couples TRBV7-9 to TRBJ2-1; D uncertain. This CDR3 has 13 residues. CDR1 and CDR2 (germline): SEHNR, FQNEAQ (reference sequence). The CDR3 is CAGSLGSNNEQFF. The CDR3 DNA sequence: TGTGCCGGCAGCTTAGGGTCCAACAATGAGCAGTTCTTC.

The sample holds a few counts of this clonotype. This chain uses TRBV12-3 or TRBV12-4 with TRBJ1-1; D is undetermined. The V end lost 6 bases, the J end lost 2 bases, and 10 bases lay between the germline ends. The CDR3 length is 13 residues. Here the CDR3 reads CASRPPGNTEAFF. CDR3 DNA: TGTGCCAGCAGACCCCCAGGTAACACTGAAGCTTTCTTT.

The J gene is TRBJ2-1, the V gene TRBV15; 7 bases map to TRBD2. Judging by the DNA end, TRBJ2-7 fits better; the J call may be wrong. This CDR3 has 16 residues. CDR1 and CDR2 (germline): LNHNV, YYDKDF (reference sequence). The CDR3 loop is CATSRGPSGDDNEQYF. CDR3 DNA: TGTGCCACCAGCAGAGGTCCTAGCGGAGACGACAATGAGCAGTACTTC.

The table lists this clonotype with many counts. The rearrangement links TRBV6-5 to TRBJ2-7, with 8 bases aligning to TRBD1. This CDR3 is 16 amino acids long. CDR1 and CDR2 from the germline V gene are MNHEY and SVGAGI. The J segment lost 0 bases and the V segment lost 2 bases, leaving 6 bases of the junction unmatched. Written as DNA, the CDR3 is TGTGCCAGCAGTTACCAGACAGGGGCCCCCTCCTACGAGCAGTACTTC. It specifies CASSYQTGAPSYEQYF.

The rearrangement joins TRBV10-3 to TRBJ1-5, with TRBD1 matching over 7 bases. CDR3 length: 14 amino acids. Per the germline V gene, CDR1 is ENHRY and CDR2 is SYGVKD. Trimming removed 8 bases from V and 3 bases from J; junction bases left unmatched: 7. CDR3 sequence: CAIGTENLNQPQHF. Written as DNA, the CDR3 is TGTGCCATCGGGACAGAAAACCTCAATCAGCCCCAGCATTTT.

V is TRBV12-3 or TRBV12-4 and J is TRBJ2-5; tentatively, D is TRBD1 or TRBD2 (5 bases each). The ends were cut back, 6 bases at V and 4 bases at J, with 15 bases in the middle. CDR3 length equals 14 residues. CDR3 bases: TGTGCCAGCAGGGGACCATTTCTGGGAGAGACCCAGTACTTC. This sequence encodes CASRGPFLGETQYF.

Note on this clonotype: A much larger clone lies one base from this, so it may be a read error. The chain is built from TRBV20-1 and TRBJ2-5; possible D gene TRBD2, 5 bases. V was shortened by 2 bases and J by 11 bases, with 18 bases between the two germline ends. Looked up from germline, CDR1 is DFQATT and CDR2 is SNEGSKA (reference sequence). This CDR3 comprises 13 residues. CDR3 in DNA: TGCAGTGCTAGACGATTTGAGGGCAATGAGCAGTACTTC. This encodes CSARRFEGNEQYF.

This clonotype occurred a few times. This sequence joins TRBV7-2 and TRBJ2-3; D unresolved. The ends were cut back, 1 base at V and 0 bases at J, with 5 bases in the middle. The CDR3 has 14 amino acids. CDR1 and CDR2 from the germline V gene are SGHTA and FQGNSA. The CDR3 loop reads CASSLVFSTDTQYF. In nucleotides, the CDR3 is TGTGCCAGCAGCTTAGTATTCAGCACAGATACGCAGTATTTT.

A note on this clonotype: A much larger clone is a single base away; this may be a read error. This chain links TRBV7-2 with TRBJ2-1, with no clear D. The CDR3 has 12 amino acids. CDR1 is SGHTA and CDR2 is FQGNSA in the germline V gene. The CDR3 DNA reads as TGTGCCAACAGCTTAGGAGAGGCTGAGCAGTTCTTC. Translating gives CANSLGEAEQFF.

The chain joins TRBV20-1 to TRBJ1-5; TRBD1 matches 12 bases. Germline V CDR1 and CDR2: DFQATT, SNEGSKA (reference sequence). Trimming took 5 bases from V and 3 from J; bases not matched to a gene: 11. The CDR3 runs 17 residues. The CDR3 nucleotides are TGCAGTGCTTCTCCGGGACAGGGGGCGCGGGTCAATCAGCCCCAGCATTTT. This sequence encodes CSASPGQGARVNQPQHF.

V is TRBV15 and J is TRBJ1-3; D is unclear. V was shortened by 0 bases and J by 0 bases, with 6 bases between the two germline ends. CDR3 length: 15 residues. Germline CDR1 reads LNHNV; CDR2 reads YYDKDF (reference sequence). CDR3 protein: CATSRDATSGNTIYF. CDR3 in DNA: TGTGCCACCAGCAGAGATGCCACCTCTGGAAACACCATATATTTT.

This clonotype was found a few times. The CDR3 reads CASSVDGEYPYEQYF. The CDR3 DNA sequence: TGTGCCAGCAGCGTGGACGGCGAGTATCCCTACGAGCAGTACTTC. The chain has TRBV9 and TRBJ2-7; unclear D gene. This CDR3 is built from 15 residues. V lost 2 bases and J 2 bases, leaving 14 bases between the germline ends. The germline V gene encodes CDR1 SGDLS and CDR2 YYNGEE.

The genes are TRBV10-2 and TRBJ2-7, with unresolved D. V lost 3 bases to trimming and J lost 2 bases, with 11 bases between them. From germline, CDR1 is WSHSY and CDR2 SAAADI. The CDR3 sequence is 14 residues long. The CDR3 region has the DNA TGCGCCAGCAGTGATGTAAACGCCGCCTACGAGCAGTACTTC. It specifies CASSDVNAAYEQYF.

This clonotype has a handful of counts. This sequence joins TRBV29-1 and TRBJ2-2; D unresolved. The germline V and J ends were trimmed by 5 bases and 7 bases, with 14 bases remaining between them. Germline-derived CDR1 and CDR2 are SQVTM and ANQGSEA. The CDR3 has 13 amino acids. This chain's CDR3 is CSVSSEANGELFF. In DNA, the CDR3 is TGCAGCGTTTCCTCAGAGGCGAACGGGGAGCTGTTTTTT.

The J gene is TRBJ1-1, the V gene TRBV7-9; D not resolved. V was trimmed by 2 bases and J by 0 bases, leaving 7 bases between them. The CDR3 loop spans 14 amino acids. Germline values: CDR1 SEHNR, CDR2 FQNEAQ (reference sequence). This chain's CDR3 is CASSLSRMNTEAFF. Here the CDR3 DNA reads TGTGCCAGCAGCTTATCGAGGATGAACACTGAAGCTTTCTTT.

This chain joins TRBV29-1 and TRBJ2-7; D is possibly TRBD1 or TRBD2 (6 bases each). Deletions cut 2 bases from V and 0 bases from J, with 20 bases between. The CDR3 loop spans 17 amino acids. The V gene's germline CDR1 is SQVTM and CDR2 ANQGSEA. For the CDR3, the DNA is TGCAGCGTTGAATTGGGGGGCCGGACAACGGTCTCCTACGAGCAGTACTTC. Translation gives CSVELGGRTTVSYEQYF.

In its sample, this clonotype was seen many times. The genes are TRBV29-1 and TRBJ2-5; D remains unclear. Germline lookup yields CDR1 SQVTM and CDR2 ANQGSEA. V gave up 7 bases and J gave up 0 bases, with 15 bases separating them. CDR3 length: 14 amino acids. The CDR3 reads CSARKRAHQETQYF. In nucleotides, the CDR3 is TGCAGCGCTCGTAAAAGGGCCCACCAAGAGACCCAGTACTTC.

Only one count was recorded for this clonotype. J is TRBJ1-4 and V is TRBV2; D might be TRBD1 (5 bases). Germline V gives CDR1 SNHLY, CDR2 FYNNEI. Deletions cut 5 bases from V and 6 bases from J, with 13 bases between. This CDR3 is 14 amino acids long. CDR3 region: CASSLQGSYEKLFF. The CDR3 nucleotides read TGTGCCAGCAGTCTTCAGGGATCGTATGAAAAACTGTTTTTT. The full variable domain, rest sourced from reference TRBV2 and TRBJ1-4, is EPEVTQTPSHQVTQMGQEVILRCVPISNHLYFYWYRQILGQKVEFLVSFYNNEISEKSEIFDDQFSVERPDGSNFTLKIRSTKLEDSAMYFCASSLQGSYEKLFFGSGTQLSVL.

The V call is TRBV20-1, the J call TRBJ2-1, with D hard to call. The CDR3 loop spans 12 amino acids. Trimming took off 3 bases at V and 6 bases at J, with 9 bases between the two ends. Germline V gene sequence: CDR1 DFQATT, CDR2 SNEGSKA (reference sequence). As DNA, the CDR3 is TGCAGTGCTAGTCCAGGCCCCAATGAGCAGTTCTTC. This codes for CSASPGPNEQFF.

This clonotype was found once. The V and J genes are TRBV6-5 and TRBJ2-1; D remains ambiguous. The DNA end lines up better with TRBJ2-7; the J call may be wrong. CDR1 is MNHEY and CDR2 is SVGAGI in the germline V gene. The CDR3 runs 15 residues. CDR3 sequence: CASTPSRAAYNEQYF. The CDR3 DNA reads as TGTGCCAGTACTCCCTCCCGGGCAGCCTACAATGAGCAGTACTTC.

The chain combines TRBV6-5 with TRBJ2-2, with TRBD2 matching over 9 bases. Germline V gene lookup returns CDR1 MNHEY and CDR2 SVGAGI. The CDR3 is 15 residues long. V lost 6 bases to trimming and J lost 4 bases; unmatched junction nucleotides: 6. The CDR3 protein is CASRGAGGGTGELFF. The CDR3 DNA reads as TGTGCCAGCAGGGGAGCGGGAGGCGGCACCGGGGAGCTGTTTTTT.

The chain recombines TRBV2 with TRBJ2-3; the D is unclear. This CDR3 region has 14 residues. Germline CDR1 reads SNHLY; CDR2 reads FYNNEI. The ends were cut back, 4 bases at V and 4 bases at J, with 12 bases in the middle. CDR3: CASSVEDVSDTQYF. CDR3 coding DNA: TGTGCCAGCAGTGTGGAAGACGTCTCAGATACGCAGTATTTT.

This clonotype came up a few times. J is TRBJ2-7 and V is TRBV5-8; perhaps D is TRBD1 or TRBD2 (6 bases each). Trimming shortened V by 4 bases and J by 2 bases, and 13 bases separated the two germline ends. The length of the CDR3 is 14 residues. From germline, CDR1 is SGHTS and CDR2 YDEGEE. This chain's CDR3 is CASSRRGGTYEQYF. The CDR3 DNA is TGTGCCAGCAGCCGCAGGGGAGGCACCTACGAGCAGTACTTC. The full variable domain, its missing parts supplied by reference TRBV5-8 and TRBJ2-7, is EAGVTQSPTHLIKTRGQQATLRCSPISGHTSVYWYQQALGLGLQFLLWYDEGEERNRGNFPPRFSGRQFPNYSSELNVNALELEDSALYLCASSRRGGTYEQYFGPGTRLTVT.

The chain is built from TRBV10-3 and TRBJ1-2; D uncertain. This CDR3 region has 13 residues. Trimming cost V 4 bases and J 3 bases, with 9 bases left between them. Germline CDR1 reads ENHRY; CDR2 reads SYGVKD. CDR3 nucleotides: TGTGCCATCAGTGTTGGGCAGGACTATGGCTACACCTTC. Translation: CAISVGQDYGYTF.

The genes are TRBV7-2 and TRBJ1-2; TRBD1 is a possible D gene (6 bases). In germline, CDR1 is SGHTA, CDR2 FQGNSA. The V end lost 5 bases, the J end lost 4 bases, and 23 bases lay between the germline ends. The CDR3 runs 17 residues. The CDR3 loop reads CASSPRGTTGARYGYTF. The DNA for the CDR3 is TGTGCCAGCAGCCCAAGGGGGACAACAGGCGCTCGCTATGGCTACACCTTC.

The chain joins TRBV12-3 or TRBV12-4 to TRBJ1-1, with D tentatively TRBD1 (6 bases). CDR3 length: 15 amino acids. V lost 7 bases and J 1 base, leaving 16 bases between the germline ends. The CDR3 sequence: CASTPDRPKNTEAFF. Written as DNA, the CDR3 is TGTGCCAGCACCCCTGACAGGCCCAAGAACACTGAAGCTTTCTTT.

This clonotype was found many times. The chain combines TRBV10-2 with TRBJ2-1; no definite D call. Germline V gene sequence: CDR1 WSHSY, CDR2 SAAADI. The V end lost 2 bases, the J end lost 3 bases, and 17 bases lay between the germline ends. The CDR3 extends over 17 amino acids. The CDR3 nucleotides read TGCGCCAGCAGTGAGCTCGGACCACGTCCTTTCTACAATGAGCAGTTCTTC. Encoded protein: CASSELGPRPFYNEQFF.

Comment on this clonotype: This may stem from a read error, because a much larger clone lies one nucleotide away. The gene calls are TRBV5-1 and TRBJ2-1; D unclear. Germline V CDR1 and CDR2: SGHRS, YFSETQ. The CDR3 sequence is 14 residues long. The CDR3, as DNA: TGCGCCAGCTGCTTGGGTCAGCCCTACAATGAGCAGTTCTTC. Translating gives CASCLGQPYNEQFF.